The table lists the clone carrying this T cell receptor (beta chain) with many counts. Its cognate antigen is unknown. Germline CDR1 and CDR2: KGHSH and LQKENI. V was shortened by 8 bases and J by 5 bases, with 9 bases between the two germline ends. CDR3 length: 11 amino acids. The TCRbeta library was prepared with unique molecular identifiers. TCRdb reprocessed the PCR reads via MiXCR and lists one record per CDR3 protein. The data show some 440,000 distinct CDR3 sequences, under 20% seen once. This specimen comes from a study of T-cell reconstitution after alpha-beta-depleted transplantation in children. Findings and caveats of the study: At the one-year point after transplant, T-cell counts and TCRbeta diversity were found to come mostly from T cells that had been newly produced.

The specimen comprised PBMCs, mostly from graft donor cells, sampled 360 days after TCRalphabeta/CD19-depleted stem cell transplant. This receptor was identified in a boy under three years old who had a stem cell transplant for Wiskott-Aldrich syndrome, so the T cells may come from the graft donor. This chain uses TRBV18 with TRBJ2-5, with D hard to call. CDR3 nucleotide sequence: TGTGCCAGCAGCCCCAAGGAGACCCAGTACTTC. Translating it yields CASSPKETQYF.